This T cell receptor beta chain appears in the sequencing data of a study of regulatory T cells in long-lasting Graves disease (dated by TCRdb to 2020 to 2022). With regard to the full study: Persistent Graves' disease was defined as persistently positive TSH receptor autoantibodies together with antithyroid drug treatment for over 5 years. On average, persistent Graves' disease patients in the clinical cohort had been on antithyroid drugs for about 10.3 years. The study was conducted in China and was registered as a clinical trial. A total of 33 samples were covered by TCR sequencing, comprising around 13 persistent and 20 or so newly diagnosed Graves' disease patients. Peripheral blood TCR sequencing and RNA sequencing compared persistent Graves' disease patients with newly diagnosed Graves' disease patients. General study outcomes and caveats: The study examined only peripheral blood because the primary lesion, thyroid tissue, could not be accessed. A larger number of public clonotypes was shared among persistent patients (over 2,500) than among newly diagnosed patients (roughly 1,000). Preferential use of TRBV28, TRBJ1-2 and TRBJ2-5 was observed in persistent disease, whereas TRBV20-1 and TRBJ2-1 were favored in newly diagnosed disease. Lower TCR Shannon entropy and fewer highly expanded clones were observed in persistent Graves' disease patients than in newly diagnosed patients, which suggested clonal expansion. The authors noted that the small sample size was a limitation that may lower accuracy. Sequencing and analysis were limited to the TCR beta chain.

Library creation used multiplex PCR. The sequencing machine was an Illumina HiSeq 4000. iRepertoire HTBI primers and Arm-PCR amplification of CDR3 regions were used to construct TCR beta libraries. PCR products were gel purified before sequencing. On the authors' methods: Across samples, around 58 TRBV and roughly 13 TRBJ segments were identified and used for gene usage analysis of CDR3 amino acid clonotypes. COPE and FqMerger were used to merge filtered high-quality paired reads into contigs. BLAST was used to align contigs to the IMGT TRBV, TRBD and TRBJ reference genes, and CDR3 was defined following IMGT. Any clonotype with a frequency above 0.1% was classified as a highly expanded clone. Repertoire diversity was measured by Shannon entropy, and V-J evenness by the Gini coefficient. A clonotype was considered public if more than one individual shared it. The public reads were reanalyzed by TCRdb: fastp trimming at Q25, MiXCR alignment, in-frame beta chains only. Entries that share a CDR3 protein sequence are merged under the most common genes and DNA. These V and J calls originate from TCRdb's pipeline instead of the authors' own analysis. Counted in this sample were roughly 500,000 distinct CDR3 sequences; under 25% of them appeared once. The biggest ten clones account for about 8.3% of the sample.

This clonotype was detected only a few times. It lacks a known antigen. No much larger clone is present one base from it, and per-base qualities are unavailable. According to the study, the label for this sample's time point signals: persistent/refractory GD, antithyroid drugs over 5 years with positive TRAb. For both TCR sequencing and RNA sequencing, RNA was extracted from PBMCs using TRIzol. The diagnosis of Graves' disease followed American Thyroid Association guidelines. The patients came from an endocrinology department in Xi'an, China. From each patient, about 9.7 milliliters of peripheral blood was collected into an EDTA anticoagulant tube. Ficoll Paque Plus density gradient separation was used to isolate PBMCs, and no additional T cell sorting was done. An Agilent 2100 Bioanalyzer and agarose gel were used to check RNA quality, and a NanoDrop 2000 was used to measure RNA concentration. Based on the germline V gene, the CDR1 and CDR2 sequences are MNHNS and SASEGT. The germline V end is reduced by 7 bases and the J end by 5 bases; junction bases left unmatched: 13. The CDR3 runs 15 amino acids, cysteine and phenylalanine included. Only the CDR3 portion is preserved as DNA: 45 bases, with reading frame beginning at the first base.

Here the chain combines TRBV6-1 and TRBJ2-5; 7 of the junction bases match TRBD2. The source material was peripheral blood mononuclear cells (PBMCs), sampled when the disease was refractory, from a patient treated with antithyroid drugs. This clonotype originated in a female donor with Graves disease. The bases read TGTGCCAGCACCCCCTGGCGCGGGAGAGTCGAGACCCAGTACTTC. This yields the protein CASTPWRGRVETQYF.